This TCR beta chain was observed in a study of blood T cell repertoires in COVID-19. Study details: The United States, Italy and Spain provided the acute and convalescent COVID-19 samples.

This CDR3 has 16 amino acids. Germline assignment: CDR1 LNHDA and CDR2 SQIVND (reference sequence). After removal of 5 bases from V and 3 bases from J, the junction contained 11 bases not matched to a gene. Original data processing: Amplified reference gene primers provided the basis for estimating nucleated cell counts. Sequenced by immunoSEQ multiplex PCR; TCRdb stores in-frame clones only, minus some. V and J calls plus clone size are reproduced from that table; the DNA served to infer D and trimming. This table has 20,000 to 25,000 clones, 86% appearing once. The sequence derives from a woman older than 75 with active or convalescent COVID-19. This sequence joins TRBV19 and TRBJ2-3; 7 bases line up with TRBD2. Sequenced sample: peripheral blood. CDR3 bases: TGTGCCAGTAGTTCCCTAAATAGGGGAGGGACAGATACGCAGTATTTT. This codes for CASSSLNRGGTDTQYF.